The present TCR beta chain was sequenced within a study of T-cell reconstitution after alpha-beta-depleted transplantation in children. Details on this clonotype: Its antigen is unknown.

Germline CDR1 MNHNS, CDR2 SASEGT. This CDR3 contains 14 residues. V lost 3 bases and J lost 6, with 15 bases in between. Study results and caveats: Several hundred rapidly expanded clones from non-depleted graft cells reportedly supplied alpha-beta T cells about two months post-transplant. By one year post-transplant, T-cell counts and diversity largely arose from T cells that were newly produced. Day-60 TCRbeta diversity that was high in some patients was derived from surviving recipient T cells and thymic progenitors.

A TCRbeta library incorporating unique molecular identifiers was prepared. One entry per CDR3 protein results from TCRdb running MiXCR on the PCR reads. Among hundreds of thousands of distinct CDR3 sequences listed, more than 9% were seen once. The rearrangement links TRBV6-1 to TRBJ2-7; D may correspond to TRBD1 or TRBD2 (5 bases each). This receptor was obtained from a child aged 2-9 years with inherited bone marrow failure, due to receive a stem cell transplant. Source: PBMCs, taken before TCRalphabeta/CD19-depleted stem cell transplant. CDR3 in amino acids: CASSEPGTALEQYF. In DNA, the CDR3 is TGTGCCAGCAGTGAGCCAGGGACGGCTCTCGAGCAGTACTTC.